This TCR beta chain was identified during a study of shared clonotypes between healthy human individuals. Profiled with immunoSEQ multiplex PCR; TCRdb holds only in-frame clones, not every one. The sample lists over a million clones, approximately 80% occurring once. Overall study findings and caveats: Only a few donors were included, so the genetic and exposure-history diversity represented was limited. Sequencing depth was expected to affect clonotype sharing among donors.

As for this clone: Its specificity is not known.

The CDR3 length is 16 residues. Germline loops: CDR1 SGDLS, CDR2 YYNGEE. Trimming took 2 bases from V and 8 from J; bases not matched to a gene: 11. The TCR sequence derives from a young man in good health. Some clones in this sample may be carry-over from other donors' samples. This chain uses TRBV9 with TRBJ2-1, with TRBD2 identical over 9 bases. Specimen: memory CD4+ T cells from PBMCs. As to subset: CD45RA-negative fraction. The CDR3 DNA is TGTGCCAGCAGCGTTCTCTCGGGACTAGCTTTATATGAGCAGTTCTTC. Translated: CASSVLSGLALYEQFF. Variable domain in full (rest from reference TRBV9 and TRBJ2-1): DSGVTQTPKHLITATGQRVTLRCSPRSGDLSVYWYQQSLDQGLQFLIQYYNGEERAKGNILERFSAQQFPDLHSELNLSSLELGDSALYFCASSVLSGLALYEQFFGPGTRLTVL.